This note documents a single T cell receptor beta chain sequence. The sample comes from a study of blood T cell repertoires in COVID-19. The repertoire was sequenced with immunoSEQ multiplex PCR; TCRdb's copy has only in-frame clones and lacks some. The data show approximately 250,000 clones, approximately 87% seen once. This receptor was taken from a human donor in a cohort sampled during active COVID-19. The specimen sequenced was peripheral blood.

The CDR3 bases are TGTGCCAGCAGTGAAGGACAGGGACTCAAAAACATTCAGTACTTC. Its protein product is CASSEGQGLKNIQYF. The chain has TRBV2 and TRBJ2-4, with a possible D match to TRBD1 (7 bases). The CDR3 spans 15 residues. The germline V and J ends were trimmed by 1 base and 3 bases, with 10 bases remaining between them. Germline V gives CDR1 SNHLY, CDR2 FYNNEI.